This T cell receptor (beta chain) was recovered during a study of OX40 agonist ivuxolimab in advanced cancers. Study summary: Patients took ivuxolimab, an agonistic anti-OX40 (CD134) antibody. Findings of the study overall: Partial responders receiving 0.1-3.0 mg/kg showed among the lowest clonal expansion. Relative to CD4+, CD8+ T cells held more expanded clones on average. Doses of 0.1 to 3.0 mg/kg were accompanied by clonal expansion of CD4+ and CD8+ blood T cells by week 6.

The data were produced by immunoSEQ multiplex PCR, yet TCRdb's version contains in-frame clones alone and is incomplete. The sample includes 30,000 to 40,000 clones, approximately 80% of them seen just once. Notes on this clone: Its antigen remains unidentified.

The CDR3 runs to 15 residues. Trimming cost V 2 bases and J 4 bases, with 14 bases left between them. Germline CDR1 is MNHNS and CDR2 is SASEGT. The sample here was CD4+ or CD8+ T cells sorted from blood, taken in a trial of the OX40 agonist ivuxolimab. The J gene is TRBJ1-2, the V gene TRBV6-1, with D possibly TRBD1 on 6 matching bases. The receptor comes from an adult with an advanced solid tumor such as melanoma, head and neck, liver or kidney cancer. CDR3 coding DNA: TGTGCCAGCAGTGAAATCGCAGGGGAGACCTATGGCTACACCTTC. Amino acids: CASSEIAGETYGYTF.